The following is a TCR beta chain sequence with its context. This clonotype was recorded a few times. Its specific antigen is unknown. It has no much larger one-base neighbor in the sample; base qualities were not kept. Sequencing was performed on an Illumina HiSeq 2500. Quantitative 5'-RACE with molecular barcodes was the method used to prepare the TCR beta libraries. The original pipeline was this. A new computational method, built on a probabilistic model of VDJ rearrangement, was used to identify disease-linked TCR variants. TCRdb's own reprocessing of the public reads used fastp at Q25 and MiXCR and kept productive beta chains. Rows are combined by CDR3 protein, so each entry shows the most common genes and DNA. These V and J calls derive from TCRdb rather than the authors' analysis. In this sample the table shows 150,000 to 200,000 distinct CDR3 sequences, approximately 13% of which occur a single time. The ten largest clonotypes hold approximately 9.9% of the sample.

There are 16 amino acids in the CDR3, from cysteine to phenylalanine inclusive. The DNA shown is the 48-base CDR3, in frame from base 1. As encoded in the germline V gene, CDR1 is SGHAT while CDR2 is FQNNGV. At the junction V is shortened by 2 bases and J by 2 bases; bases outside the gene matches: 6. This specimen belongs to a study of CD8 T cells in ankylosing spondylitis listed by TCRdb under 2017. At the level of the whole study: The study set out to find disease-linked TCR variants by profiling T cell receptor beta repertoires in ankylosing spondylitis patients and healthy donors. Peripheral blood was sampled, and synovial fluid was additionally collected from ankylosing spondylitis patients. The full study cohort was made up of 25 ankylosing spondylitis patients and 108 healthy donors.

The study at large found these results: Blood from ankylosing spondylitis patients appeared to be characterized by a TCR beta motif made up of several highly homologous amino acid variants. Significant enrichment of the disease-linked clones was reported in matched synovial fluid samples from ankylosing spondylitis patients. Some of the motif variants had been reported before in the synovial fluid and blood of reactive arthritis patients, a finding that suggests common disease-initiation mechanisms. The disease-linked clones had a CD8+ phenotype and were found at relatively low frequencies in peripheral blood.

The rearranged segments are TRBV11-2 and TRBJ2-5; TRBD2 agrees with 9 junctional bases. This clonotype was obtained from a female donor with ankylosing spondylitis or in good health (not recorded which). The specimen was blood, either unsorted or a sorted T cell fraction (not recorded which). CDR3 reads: CASSLISGRNQETQYF. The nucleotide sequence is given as TGTGCCAGCAGCTTAATAAGCGGGAGGAATCAAGAGACCCAGTACTTC.